The 32 T cell receptor beta chains in this list originate from one sample, sequenced in a study of T cell responses to AZD1222 COVID-19 vaccine. Assay used: immunoSEQ multiplex PCR; TCRdb lists only in-frame clones, some missing. Seen here are under 150,000 clones, approximately 83% observed once, and the top ten hold about 1.5%. Material: peripheral blood, obtained on day 0 of AZD1222 vaccination. These receptors came from an adult in good health.

V is TRBV3-1 (or the pseudogene TRBV3-2) and J is TRBJ2-7, with D maybe TRBD2 (7 bases). The CDR3 is made up of 14 amino acids. Germline loops: CDR1 LGHDT, CDR2 YNNKEL (reference sequence). The ends were cut back, 5 bases at V and 0 bases at J, with 11 bases in the middle. The CDR3: CASSTGRVSYEQYF. The CDR3 nucleotides are TGTGCCAGCAGCACAGGGAGGGTCTCCTACGAGCAGTACTTC.

The rearrangement links TRBV7-3 to TRBJ1-2; no firm D call. There are 13 residues in the CDR3. Germline CDR1 reads SGHTA; CDR2 reads FQGTGA. Trimming stripped 4 bases from V and 3 bases from J, with 9 bases between. CDR3 sequence: CASSSGRDYGYTF. Written as DNA, the CDR3 is TGTGCCAGCAGCTCAGGACGGGACTATGGCTACACCTTC.

The V and J genes are TRBV5-1 and TRBJ2-4; TRBD1 is a possible D gene (5 bases). Trimming removed 0 bases from V and 2 bases from J, with 18 bases in between. The germline gives CDR1 SGHRS, CDR2 YFSETQ. CDR3 length: 18 residues. The CDR3 spells CASSLGLTVLETKNIQYF. The CDR3 DNA sequence: TGCGCCAGCAGCTTGGGCCTGACAGTCCTAGAAACCAAAAACATTCAGTACTTC.

V is TRBV3-1 (or the pseudogene TRBV3-2) and J is TRBJ2-1; D assignment may be TRBD1 or TRBD2 (5 bases each). Trimming took off 4 bases at V and 4 bases at J, with 14 bases between the two ends. Per germline, CDR1 LGHDT and CDR2 YNNKEL (reference sequence). There are 15 residues in the CDR3. The CDR3 loop is CASSRSGTRYNEQFF. CDR3 sequence (DNA): TGTGCCAGCAGCCGATCCGGGACGAGATACAATGAGCAGTTCTTC.

This chain uses TRBV12-3 or TRBV12-4 with TRBJ2-2; D not certain. The CDR3 is 13 residues long. V shed 1 base and J shed 5 bases, with 5 bases lying between them. CDR3 residues: CASSLGLTGELFF. In DNA form, the CDR3 reads TGTGCCAGCAGTTTAGGCCTTACCGGGGAGCTGTTTTTT.

V gene TRBV10-3 combines with J gene TRBJ1-1; 12 bases agree with TRBD1. This CDR3 spans 17 amino acids. CDR1 and CDR2 from the germline V gene are ENHRY and SYGVKD. The junction had 6 bases not matched to a gene; V was cut back by 3 bases and J by 1 base. As DNA, the CDR3 is TGTGCCATCAGTGAATCCGGGACAGGGGGCTGGAACACTGAAGCTTTCTTT. Amino acid sequence: CAISESGTGGWNTEAFF.

The gene calls are TRBV6-5 and TRBJ2-7; D is undetermined. Germline V gene data show CDR1 as MNHEY and CDR2 as SVGAGI. V lost 7 bases to trimming and J lost 4 bases, with 17 bases between them. This CDR3 comprises 14 residues. The chain's CDR3 is CASNPRGRVYEQYF. CDR3 DNA sequence: TGTGCCAGCAACCCGCGTGGACGGGTATACGAGCAGTACTTC.

The gene calls are TRBV3-1 (or the pseudogene TRBV3-2) and TRBJ1-2, with no clear D. This CDR3 region has 13 residues. Deletions cut 0 bases from V and 5 bases from J, with 7 bases between. From germline, CDR1 is LGHDT and CDR2 YNNKEL (reference sequence). The CDR3 region is CASSQDSVYGYTF. CDR3 sequence (DNA): TGTGCCAGCAGCCAAGATTCGGTTTATGGCTACACCTTC.

The chain uses TRBV7-6 and TRBJ2-1; 13 bases line up with TRBD2. The CDR3 has 15 amino acids. The J segment lost 7 bases and the V segment lost 5 bases, leaving 5 bases of the junction unmatched. Germline loops: CDR1 SGHVS, CDR2 FNYEAQ. The CDR3 DNA is TGTGCCAGCAGCCCCCGGACTAGCGGGGGAAATGAGCAGTTCTTC. Translating gives CASSPRTSGGNEQFF.

V and J are TRBV4-1 and TRBJ2-7, with 9 bases identical to TRBD2. The CDR3 is made up of 16 amino acids. The junction had 12 bases not matched to a gene; V was cut back by 6 bases and J by 3 bases. Germline V gene sequence: CDR1 MGHRA, CDR2 YSYEKL. In DNA form, the CDR3 reads TGCGCCAGCAGTAATGTAGGGACTAGCAGCCGCTACGAGCAGTACTTC. This gives the protein CASSNVGTSSRYEQYF.

The chain has TRBV19 and TRBJ1-6, with 8 bases matching TRBD1. Unmatched junction bases numbered 16, after V lost 7 bases and J lost 8 bases. In germline, CDR1 is LNHDA, CDR2 SQIVND (reference sequence). This CDR3 is built from 17 residues. Here the CDR3 reads CASKPPGTGGYHSPLHF. The CDR3, as DNA: TGTGCCAGTAAACCTCCCGGGACAGGCGGTTACCATTCACCCCTCCACTTT.

The chain couples TRBV30 to TRBJ2-1, with TRBD2 identical over 11 bases. CDR3 size: 17 residues. Germline V gene data show CDR1 as GTSNPN and CDR2 as SVGIG (reference sequence). Germline trimming cut 2 bases from V and 6 bases from J; bases unmatched to any gene: 12. In nucleotides, the CDR3 is TGTGCCTGGAGTTCCCCTTTTAGCGGGAGGGCCGTCAATGAGCAGTTCTTC. Amino acids: CAWSSPFSGRAVNEQFF.

This chain uses TRBV7-3 with TRBJ1-2; the match to TRBD1 covers 7 bases. V gave up 5 bases and J gave up 5 bases; unmatched junction bases: 8. The CDR3 is made up of 14 amino acids. The V gene's germline CDR1 is SGHTA and CDR2 FQGTGA. This chain's CDR3 is CASSQLTGRYGYTF. The DNA for the CDR3 is TGTGCCAGCAGCCAATTGACAGGGAGGTATGGCTACACCTTC.

V gene TRBV10-2 combines with J gene TRBJ1-5, with TRBD1 matching 7 bases. The CDR3 has 14 residues. Losses at the gene ends were 10 bases for V and 4 bases for J; bases not matched to a gene: 10. Germline V gene data show CDR1 as WSHSY and CDR2 as SAAADI. Written as DNA, the CDR3 is TGCGCCACCATGACAGGGTATAGAAATCAGCCCCAGCATTTT. It translates to CATMTGYRNQPQHF.

The gene calls are TRBV29-1 and TRBJ2-3; weak D call: TRBD2 (5 bases). V gave up 5 bases and J gave up 4 bases, with 13 bases separating them. The V gene's germline CDR1 is SQVTM and CDR2 ANQGSEA. The CDR3 has 13 residues. The CDR3 sequence is CSVTGNRADTQYF. CDR3 DNA sequence: TGCAGCGTTACGGGAAACCGAGCAGATACGCAGTATTTT.

The V call is TRBV7-9, the J call TRBJ1-2; 8 bases line up with TRBD1. Looked up from germline, CDR1 is SEHNR and CDR2 is FQNEAQ (reference sequence). This CDR3 spans 13 amino acids. Trimming cost V 6 bases and J 8 bases; bases outside gene matches: 8. CDR3 sequence: CASSITTGGGYTF. The DNA for the CDR3 is TGTGCCAGCAGTATCACAACAGGGGGAGGCTACACCTTC.

The chain has TRBV9 and TRBJ2-3, with D unclear. This CDR3 has 15 amino acids. Trimming removed 2 bases at V and 2 bases at J, with 12 bases between. Germline CDR1 is SGDLS and CDR2 is YYNGEE. CDR3 in DNA: TGTGCCAGCAGCGTGGTACAGAATCCCACAGATACGCAGTATTTT. It encodes CASSVVQNPTDTQYF.

V gene TRBV7-3 combines with J gene TRBJ1-1; TRBD1 aligns across 7 bases. Germline V CDR1 and CDR2: SGHTA, FQGTGA. V was pared by 2 bases and J by 1 base, with 4 bases of the junction left unmatched. CDR3 length: 15 residues. CDR3 amino acids: CASSLGGTENTEAFF. In nucleotides, the CDR3 is TGTGCCAGCAGCTTAGGGGGGACAGAGAACACTGAAGCTTTCTTT. The full variable domain, rest sourced from reference TRBV7-3 and TRBJ1-1, is GAGVSQTPSNKVTEKGKYVELRCDPISGHTALYWYRQSLGQGPEFLIYFQGTGAADDSGLPNDRFFAVRPEGSVSTLKIQRTERGDSAVYLCASSLGGTENTEAFFGQGTRLTVV.

This clone has only a few counts. The rearrangement uses TRBV30 and TRBJ2-7; D ambiguous. CDR1 GTSNPN and CDR2 SVGIG come from the germline V gene (reference sequence). The V gene lost 3 bases and the J gene lost 1 base, with 7 bases spanning the gap. There are 12 residues in the CDR3. In nucleotides, the CDR3 is TGTGCCTGGAGCCCAATATCCTACGAGCAGTACTTC. This encodes CAWSPISYEQYF. The full variable domain, rest sourced from reference TRBV30 and TRBJ2-7, is SQTIHQWPATLVQPVGSPLSLECTVEGTSNPNLYWYRQAAGRGLQLLFYSVGIGQISSEVPQNLSASRPQDRQFILSSKKLLLSDSGFYLCAWSPISYEQYFGPGTRLTVT.

The chain carries TRBV12-5 and TRBJ1-2, with D perhaps matching TRBD1 (6 bases). The CDR3 runs to 14 residues. Trimming left V 6 bases short and J 8 bases short, with 19 bases between. In germline, CDR1 is LGHNT, CDR2 FRNRAP. The CDR3 DNA reads as TGTGCTAGTGGCCCTGGGGGGGCCCCCGGGGGCTACACCTTC. Its protein is CASGPGGAPGGYTF.

The J gene is TRBJ2-3, the V gene TRBV6-1; D might be TRBD1 (5 bases). V was cut by 3 bases and J by 4 bases, with 11 bases left in between. In germline, CDR1 is MNHNS, CDR2 SASEGT. The length of the CDR3 is 14 residues. The CDR3 is CASSDLQGSDTQYF. The CDR3 region has the DNA TGTGCCAGCAGTGACCTGCAGGGCTCAGATACGCAGTATTTT.

V gene TRBV9 combines with J gene TRBJ1-4, with 11 bases aligning to TRBD1. Germline CDR1 and CDR2: SGDLS and YYNGEE. V lost 4 bases and J lost 7; bases outside the gene matches: 9. The CDR3 consists of 16 residues. CDR3 in amino acids: CASSPSDRGQGEKLFF. CDR3 DNA: TGTGCCAGCAGCCCCTCGGACAGGGGGCAGGGTGAAAAACTGTTTTTT.

Of note for this clone: Sequence at one end of the junction differs from germline and may be a read error. The chain has TRBV7-6 and TRBJ1-5, with a tentative D call TRBD1 (5 bases). CDR3 size: 13 residues. CDR1 is SGHVS and CDR2 is FNYEAQ in the germline V gene. The CDR3 DNA sequence: TGTGCCAGCAGCTTACAGGGCAACCAGCCCCAGCATTTT. Residues: CASSLQGNQPQHF.

V gene TRBV30 combines with J gene TRBJ1-3; the D gene is possibly TRBD1 (5 bases). In germline, CDR1 is GTSNPN, CDR2 SVGIG (reference sequence). The CDR3 consists of 15 residues. The V gene lost 1 base and the J gene lost 0 bases, with 10 bases spanning the gap. The CDR3 here is CAWSGGVLSGNTIYF. As DNA, the CDR3 is TGTGCCTGGAGTGGGGGCGTACTCTCTGGAAACACCATATATTTT.

The rearrangement joins TRBV5-4 to TRBJ2-3; 9 positions match TRBD2. V lost 4 bases to trimming and J lost 5 bases; unmatched junction nucleotides: 8. The CDR3 sequence is 15 residues long. The germline gives CDR1 SGHNT, CDR2 YYREEE (reference sequence). CDR3 nucleotides: TGTGCCAGCAGCCCGGGGCCAGCGGGAGGAGATACGCAGTATTTT. Protein product: CASSPGPAGGDTQYF. Full variable domain (remainder filled in from reference TRBV5-4 and TRBJ2-3): ETGVTQSPTHLIKTRGQQVTLRCSSQSGHNTVSWYQQALGQGPQFIFQYYREEENGRGNFPPRFSGLQFPNYSSELNVNALELDDSALYLCASSPGPAGGDTQYFGPGTRLTVL.

The chain joins TRBV6-5 to TRBJ1-5; D is unresolved. CDR1 and CDR2 (germline): MNHEY, SVGAGI. The CDR3 consists of 13 residues. V lost 5 bases to trimming and J lost 5 bases, with 10 bases between them. CDR3 protein: CASSPIGHQPQHF. The CDR3 DNA reads as TGTGCCAGCAGTCCCATTGGGCATCAGCCCCAGCATTTT.

This chain links TRBV7-9 with TRBJ2-7; a possible D gene is TRBD1 (5 bases). The CDR3 covers 14 residues. CDR1 and CDR2 from the germline V gene are SEHNR and FQNEAQ (reference sequence). Trimming stripped 7 bases from V and 0 bases from J, with 13 bases between. CDR3 coding DNA: TGTGCCAGCACTGGGGCGTTGAGCTCCTACGAGCAGTACTTC. Residues: CASTGALSSYEQYF.

The gene calls are TRBV14 and TRBJ2-3; 7 positions agree with TRBD2. Trimming at V came to 4 bases and at J to 6 bases, leaving 7 bases not matched to a gene. CDR3 length equals 14 residues. Looked up from germline, CDR1 is SGHDN and CDR2 is FVKESK. DNA for the CDR3: TGTGCCAGCAGCCTACTGACTAGCCGGGATACGCAGTATTTT. Translated: CASSLLTSRDTQYF.

V usage is TRBV30 and J usage is TRBJ1-5, with a tentative D call TRBD1 (6 bases). With 2 bases removed from V and 4 bases from J, the gap between germline ends came to 12 bases. Germline CDR1 reads GTSNPN; CDR2 reads SVGIG (reference sequence). The CDR3 length is 14 residues. CDR3 sequence reads: CAWSWGQGNQPQHF. CDR3 sequence (DNA): TGTGCCTGGAGTTGGGGGCAGGGAAATCAGCCCCAGCATTTT.

The V gene is TRBV29-1, the J gene TRBJ2-1; 10 positions match TRBD2. The germline V gene has CDR1 SQVTM and CDR2 ANQGSEA. This CDR3 is 17 amino acids long. V lost 3 bases to trimming and J lost 4 bases; unmatched junction nucleotides: 12. The CDR3 bases are TGCAGCGTTGACCCCTGGGGCGGACTAGCGGTTTACAATGAGCAGTTCTTC. Translated: CSVDPWGGLAVYNEQFF.

This rearrangement joins TRBV9 to TRBJ1-6; D remains unclear. The CDR3 length is 18 residues. The V end was cut by 0 bases, the J end by 1 base, with 14 bases between. Germline V gene data show CDR1 as SGDLS and CDR2 as YYNGEE. The CDR3 DNA reads as TGTGCCAGCAGCGTAGGTACGGGTAGGGCATCCTATAATTCACCCCTCCACTTT. Translating gives CASSVGTGRASYNSPLHF. Complete variable domain (other parts from reference TRBV9 and TRBJ1-6): DSGVTQTPKHLITATGQRVTLRCSPRSGDLSVYWYQQSLDQGLQFLIQYYNGEERAKGNILERFSAQQFPDLHSELNLSSLELGDSALYFCASSVGTGRASYNSPLHFGNGTRLTVT.

This chain uses TRBV7-2 with TRBJ1-1; unclear D gene. Looked up from germline, CDR1 is SGHTA and CDR2 is FQGNSA. Trimming removed 5 bases from V and 0 bases from J, with 10 bases in between. CDR3 size: 14 residues. The CDR3 region is CASSPRLMNTEAFF. Here the CDR3 DNA reads TGTGCCAGCAGCCCCAGACTCATGAACACTGAAGCTTTCTTT. Full variable domain (rest looked up from reference TRBV7-2 and TRBJ1-1): GAGVSQSPSNKVTEKGKDVELRCDPISGHTALYWYRQSLGQGLEFLIYFQGNSAPDKSGLPSDRFSAERTGGSVSTLTIQRTQQEDSAVYLCASSPRLMNTEAFFGQGTRLTVV.